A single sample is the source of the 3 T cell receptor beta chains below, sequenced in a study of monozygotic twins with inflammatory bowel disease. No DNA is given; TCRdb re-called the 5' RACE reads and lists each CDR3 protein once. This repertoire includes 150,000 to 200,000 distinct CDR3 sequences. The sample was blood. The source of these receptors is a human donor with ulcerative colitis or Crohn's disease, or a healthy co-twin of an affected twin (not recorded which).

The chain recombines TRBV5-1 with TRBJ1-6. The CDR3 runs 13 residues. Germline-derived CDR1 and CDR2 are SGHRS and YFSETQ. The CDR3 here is CASTDSSGSPLHF.

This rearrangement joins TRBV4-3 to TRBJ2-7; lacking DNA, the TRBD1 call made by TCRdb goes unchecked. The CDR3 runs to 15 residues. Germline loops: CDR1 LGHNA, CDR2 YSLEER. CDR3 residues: CASSQGGRSLGEQYF.

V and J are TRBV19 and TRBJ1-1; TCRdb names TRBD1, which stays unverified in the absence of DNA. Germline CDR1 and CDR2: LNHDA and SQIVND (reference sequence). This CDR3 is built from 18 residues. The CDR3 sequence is CASSILGQGRNMNTEAFF.